This TCR beta chain was retrieved from a study of patients and donors after allogeneic stem cell transplantation. Each CDR3 protein gets one entry after TCRdb re-called the RT-PCR reads with MiXCR. The sample has about 960,000 distinct CDR3 sequences, 18% seen once. Germline CDR1 reads SGDLS; CDR2 reads YYNGEE. There are 17 residues in the CDR3. V lost 3 bases, J lost 0 bases, and 7 bases stayed unmatched. The receptor comes from a human donor who was either an allogeneic HSCT recipient or a stem cell or donor lymphocyte infusion donor (not recorded which). It is not recorded whose cells these are; they may come from a transplant donor. The chain recombines TRBV9 with TRBJ1-3; 9 positions match TRBD1. The sequenced sample was blood, either unsorted or a sorted T cell fraction (not recorded which). The CDR3 is CASSASGTGISGNTIYF. DNA of the CDR3: TGTGCCAGCAGCGCCTCCGGGACAGGGATCTCTGGAAACACCATATATTTT. Using reference TRBV9 and TRBJ1-3 for the parts outside the CDR3, the full variable domain is DSGVTQTPKHLITATGQRVTLRCSPRSGDLSVYWYQQSLDQGLQFLIQYYNGEERAKGNILERFSAQQFPDLHSELNLSSLELGDSALYFCASSASGTGISGNTIYFGEGSWLTVV.